The 30 T cell receptor beta chains in this list originate from one sample, sequenced in a study of Ad26.COV2.S vaccination and SARS-CoV-2 variants. Sequencing used immunoSEQ multiplex PCR; TCRdb keeps in-frame clones, though not all of them. Altogether about 460,000 clones are present, roughly 87% being singletons, with the ten largest covering 1.5% to 2%. Treatment: around 19 received Ad26.COV2.S at low or high dose, single or two shots; roughly five received placebo; per-sample allocation not given. The study sampled participants on day 63 after the first vaccine or placebo injection. The sequences come from peripheral blood, collected in a trial of Ad26.COV2.S vaccine versus placebo. Receptor source: a person between 18 and 60 years old who received the Ad26.COV2.S COVID-19 vaccine or a placebo.

The genes are TRBV21-1 and TRBJ2-6; the table's D call, TRBD1, has no DNA check behind it. TRBV21-1 is shown as a pseudogene. CDR3 length: 18 amino acids. CDR3 DNA sequence: TGTGCCACCCCAGCCGGTGCGCGCAAGGGGTTTGGGGCCAACGTCCTGACTTTC. Its translation: CATPAGARKGFGANVLTF.

The chain couples TRBV12-5 to TRBJ2-3, with D possibly matching TRBD1 (5 bases). V shed 0 bases and J shed 0 bases, with 10 bases lying between them. The CDR3 spans 16 residues. Germline V gene sequence: CDR1 LGHNT, CDR2 FRNRAP. CDR3 in amino acids: CASGLVLGASTDTQYF. CDR3 bases: TGTGCTAGTGGTTTGGTACTTGGGGCTAGCACAGATACGCAGTATTTT. The entire variable domain, with the rest obtained from reference TRBV12-5 and TRBJ2-3, is as follows: DARVTQTPRHKVTEMGQEVTMRCQPILGHNTVFWYRQTMMQGLELLAYFRNRAPLDDSGMPKDRFSAEMPDATLATLKIQPSEPRDSAVYFCASGLVLGASTDTQYFGPGTRLTVL.

The gene calls are TRBV5-3 and TRBJ1-6; 9 bases align to TRBD1. TRBV5-3 is an ORF, with its function uncertain. After removal of 8 bases from V and 7 bases from J, the junction contained 7 bases not matched to a gene. CDR3 length: 14 amino acids. The CDR3 here is CASLRTGENSPLHF. CDR3 bases: TGTGCCAGCCTCCGGACAGGGGAGAATTCACCCCTCCACTTT.

This chain joins TRBV13 and TRBJ2-1, with 9 bases that match TRBD2. The CDR3 has 14 residues. V lost 3 bases to trimming and J lost 9 bases; unmatched junction nucleotides: 6. Germline V gene lookup returns CDR1 PRHDT and CDR2 FYEKMQ (reference sequence). The CDR3 protein is CASSFGTSSSEQFF. For the CDR3, the DNA is TGTGCCAGCAGCTTCGGGACTAGCTCGAGTGAGCAGTTCTTC.

The V call is TRBV5-1, the J call TRBJ2-2; D is possibly TRBD2 (5 bases). This CDR3 contains 16 residues. V was shortened by 4 bases and J by 1 base, with 14 bases between the two germline ends. Germline assignment: CDR1 SGHRS and CDR2 YFSETQ. CDR3 loop: CASSLTGYLNTGELFF. As DNA, the CDR3 is TGCGCCAGCAGCCTCACGGGATACTTGAACACCGGGGAGCTGTTTTTT. Drawing the rest from reference TRBV5-1 and TRBJ2-2, the complete variable domain is KAGVTQTPRYLIKTRGQQVTLSCSPISGHRSVSWYQQTPGQGLQFLFEYFSETQRNKGNFPGRFSGRQFSNSRSEMNVSTLELGDSALYLCASSLTGYLNTGELFFGEGSRLTVL.

The sample holds a few counts of this clone. The rearrangement links TRBV12-3 or TRBV12-4 to TRBJ2-2, with D uncertain. The CDR3 runs 13 residues. V gave up 6 bases and J gave up 6 bases, with 11 bases separating them. As DNA, the CDR3 is TGTGCCAGCAGACAACTCTGGGCCGGGGAGCTGTTTTTT. This encodes CASRQLWAGELFF.

The genes are TRBV29-1 and TRBJ2-3; TRBD2 matches at 7 bases. The germline gives CDR1 SQVTM, CDR2 ANQGSEA. This CDR3 spans 14 amino acids. With V trimmed by 5 bases and J by 2 bases, 7 bases remained unmatched. The CDR3 coding sequence is TGCAGCGTTTGTCTAGCGGATAACACAGATACGCAGTATTTT. This gives the protein CSVCLADNTDTQYF.

The chain carries TRBV21-1 and TRBJ2-7; TRBD2 was called by the table and not checked on the DNA. TRBV21-1 is designated a pseudogene. This CDR3 has 15 residues. CDR3 sequence reads: CASRPGGTSSYEQYF. In nucleotides, the CDR3 is TGTGCCAGCAGACCCGGCGGGACTTCCTCCTACGAGCAGTACTTC.

The V call is TRBV7-9, the J call TRBJ1-1; the match to TRBD1 covers 8 bases. With 5 bases clipped from V and 6 bases from J, the junction kept 11 bases outside the gene matches. CDR1 and CDR2 from the germline V gene are SEHNR and FQNEAQ (reference sequence). The CDR3 is 15 amino acids. As DNA, the CDR3 is TGTGCCAGCAGCCTACAGGGGGGCGTAGGCTCTGAAGCTTTCTTT. It translates to CASSLQGGVGSEAFF.

This chain links TRBV7-8 with TRBJ2-1; D uncertain. The CDR3 length is 13 residues. The germline V gene encodes CDR1 SGHVS and CDR2 FQNEAQ. Trimming cost V 6 bases and J 4 bases, with 10 bases left between them. The CDR3 reads CASRAFLYNEQFF. The CDR3 region has the DNA TGTGCCAGCAGGGCCTTCTTATACAATGAGCAGTTCTTC. The full variable domain, in which reference TRBV7-8 and TRBJ2-1 provide the parts outside the CDR3, is GAGVSQSPRYKVAKRGQDVALRCDPISGHVSLFWYQQALGQGPEFLTYFQNEAQLDKSGLPSDRFFAERPEGSVSTLKIQRTQQEDSAVYLCASRAFLYNEQFFGPGTRLTVL.

The chain has TRBV10-3 and TRBJ1-5, with 8 nucleotides matching TRBD1. CDR3 length: 17 residues. The V segment lost 0 bases and the J segment 7 bases; nucleotides outside the gene matches: 11. The germline CDR1 and CDR2 sequences are ENHRY and SYGVKD. The DNA for the CDR3 is TGTGCCATCAGTGAGTCGATGGGCAGGGGGCGATCGCAGCCCCAGCATTTT. Residues: CAISESMGRGRSQPQHF.

The V and J genes are TRBV6-4 and TRBJ2-2; 12 bases line up with TRBD2. The CDR3 has 15 residues. The J segment lost 6 bases and the V segment lost 6 bases, leaving 5 bases of the junction unmatched. Germline CDR1 is MRHNA and CDR2 is SNTAGT. The DNA of the CDR3 is TGTGCCAGCAGCCAGACTAGCGGGAGTGCCGGGGAGCTGTTTTTT. Its protein product is CASSQTSGSAGELFF.

This clone appeared a single time. The J gene is TRBJ1-5, the V gene TRBV6-5, with 8 positions matching TRBD1. The J segment lost 6 bases and the V segment lost 0 bases, leaving 4 bases of the junction unmatched. CDR1 MNHEY and CDR2 SVGAGI come from the germline V gene. The CDR3 runs to 15 residues. The CDR3 DNA is TGTGCCAGCAGTTACTCGCGACAGGGGACTCAGCCCCAGCATTTT. This codes for CASSYSRQGTQPQHF.

This clone was detected only a few times. The chain recombines TRBV18 with TRBJ2-5, with 12 bases matching TRBD1. V shed 8 bases, J shed 0 bases, and the junction held 4 bases outside the gene matches. Germline V CDR1 and CDR2: KGHSH, LQKENI. CDR3 size: 15 residues. For the CDR3, the DNA is TGTGCCAGCCGCCGGGACAGGGGGCACCAAGAGACCCAGTACTTC. Translating it yields CASRRDRGHQETQYF.

Of note for this clone: This same CDR3 is encoded by further DNA sequences in the sample. This sequence joins TRBV14 and TRBJ1-2; the D is unclear. Trimming pared 1 base from V and 4 bases from J, leaving 7 bases between. Germline lookup yields CDR1 SGHDN and CDR2 FVKESK. There are 13 residues in the CDR3. In nucleotides, the CDR3 is TGTGCCAGCAGCCAAGGAAGGGCCTATGGCTACACCTTC. Residues: CASSQGRAYGYTF.

This chain connects TRBV7-2 to TRBJ2-2; 9 positions match TRBD1. V shed 1 base, J shed 4 bases, and the junction held 7 bases outside the gene matches. The germline gives CDR1 SGHTA, CDR2 FQGNSA. The CDR3 is 17 amino acids. The DNA for the CDR3 is TGTGCCAGCAGCTTAGGAGGACAGGGGTATCTCACCGGGGAGCTGTTTTTT. Translation: CASSLGGQGYLTGELFF.

J is TRBJ1-6 and V is TRBV11-2; D remains ambiguous. V lost 3 bases to trimming and J lost 0 bases, with 12 bases between them. CDR3 length equals 17 residues. Germline CDR1 and CDR2: SGHAT and FQNNGV. This CDR3 reads CASSLGSTSSYNSPLHF. CDR3 DNA sequence: TGTGCCAGCAGCTTGGGCAGCACAAGCTCCTATAATTCACCCCTCCACTTT. Looking up the rest from reference TRBV11-2 and TRBJ1-6 gives the full variable domain: EAGVAQSPRYKIIEKRQSVAFWCNPISGHATLYWYQQILGQGPKLLIQFQNNGVVDDSQLPKDRFSAERLKGVDSTLKIQPAKLEDSAVYLCASSLGSTSSYNSPLHFGNGTRLTVT.

In its sample, this clone was seen once. This same CDR3 is encoded by further DNA sequences in the sample. The V gene is TRBV12-3 or TRBV12-4, the J gene TRBJ2-7; a possible D gene is TRBD2 (5 bases). The germline V and J ends were trimmed by 6 bases and 0 bases, with 9 bases remaining between them. This CDR3 comprises 13 residues. Here the CDR3 reads CASSPGGSYEQYF. The CDR3 bases are TGTGCCAGCAGCCCCGGAGGCTCCTACGAGCAGTACTTC.

The gene calls are TRBV19 and TRBJ1-5; TRBD1 matches at 7 bases. The CDR3 is made up of 16 amino acids. Per the germline V gene, CDR1 is LNHDA and CDR2 is SQIVND (reference sequence). V trimming: 6 bases; J trimming: 7 bases; junction bases outside the gene matches: 15. CDR3 in amino acids: CASRKYRQGIRQPQHF. CDR3 nucleotides: TGTGCCAGTAGGAAATACCGACAGGGTATAAGGCAGCCCCAGCATTTT.

This rearrangement joins TRBV11-2 to TRBJ1-5, with unresolved D. This CDR3 spans 16 amino acids. The ends were cut back, 5 bases at V and 5 bases at J, with 19 bases in the middle. Germline CDR1 and CDR2: SGHAT and FQNNGV. CDR3 amino acids: CASSPRRSDEYQPQHF. The CDR3, as DNA: TGTGCCAGCAGCCCCCGGAGGAGTGACGAATATCAGCCCCAGCATTTT.

This clone was recorded only once. This sequence joins TRBV7-9 and TRBJ2-5, with a tentative D call TRBD2 (5 bases). CDR1 and CDR2 from the germline V gene are SEHNR and FQNEAQ (reference sequence). The CDR3 consists of 14 residues. V was cut by 5 bases and J by 5 bases, with 15 bases left in between. CDR3: CASSLEAARETQYF. CDR3 DNA: TGTGCCAGCAGCCTTGAAGCGGCGAGGGAGACCCAGTACTTC.

This clone has a single count. The germline gene is not matched at one end of the junction; a read error may be the cause. The genes are TRBV6-6 and TRBJ1-1; 9 nucleotides line up with TRBD1. From germline, CDR1 is MNHNY and CDR2 SVGAGI (reference sequence). This CDR3 is 15 amino acids long. CDR3 sequence reads: CAGRPGQGYNTEAFF. CDR3 DNA: TGTGCCGGCAGACCGGGACAGGGTTATAACACTGAAGCTTTCTTT.

The J gene is TRBJ2-1, the V gene TRBV14; TRBD2 matches at 8 bases. Per the germline V gene, CDR1 is SGHDN and CDR2 is FVKESK. CDR3 length: 17 residues. Trimming at V came to 2 bases and at J to 6 bases, leaving 12 bases not matched to a gene. CDR3 protein: CASSQTSGPPWGNEQFF. CDR3 DNA: TGTGCCAGCAGCCAAACTAGCGGCCCCCCTTGGGGCAATGAGCAGTTCTTC.

This clone was recorded only once. J is TRBJ2-1 and V is TRBV7-3, with D possibly matching TRBD2 (6 bases). V was trimmed by 2 bases and J by 3 bases, leaving 20 bases between them. Germline-derived CDR1 and CDR2 are SGHTA and FQGTGA. The CDR3 is 18 residues long. CDR3 sequence: CASSLGPEGSGYYNEQFF. In DNA, the CDR3 is TGTGCCAGCAGCTTAGGGCCGGAGGGCTCCGGGTACTACAATGAGCAGTTCTTC. The full variable domain, its missing parts supplied by reference TRBV7-3 and TRBJ2-1, is GAGVSQTPSNKVTEKGKYVELRCDPISGHTALYWYRQSLGQGPEFLIYFQGTGAADDSGLPNDRFFAVRPEGSVSTLKIQRTERGDSAVYLCASSLGPEGSGYYNEQFFGPGTRLTVL.

The V gene is TRBV7-3, the J gene TRBJ2-1; 8 bases agree with TRBD2. V lost 2 bases and J lost 2; bases outside the gene matches: 8. This CDR3 comprises 17 residues. Per germline, CDR1 SGHTA and CDR2 FQGTGA. The CDR3 region is CASSLRPRGAAYNEQFF. The CDR3 DNA sequence: TGTGCCAGCAGCTTACGCCCGCGGGGGGCCGCCTACAATGAGCAGTTCTTC.

The chain carries TRBV6-2 or TRBV6-3 and TRBJ1-5, with D maybe TRBD1 (6 bases). This CDR3 has 15 amino acids. Per the germline V gene, CDR1 is MNHEY and CDR2 is SVGEGT. Deletions cut 6 bases from V and 1 base from J, with 13 bases between. The CDR3 DNA follows: TGTGCCAGCAGCAAGGGGGTGTTGAGCAATCAGCCCCAGCATTTT. Amino acids: CASSKGVLSNQPQHF.

The chain is built from TRBV18 and TRBJ2-7, with 11 bases identical to TRBD2. CDR3 length: 15 residues. Per germline, CDR1 KGHSH and CDR2 LQKENI. V gave up 3 bases and J gave up 5 bases; unmatched junction bases: 6. CDR3 bases: TGTGCCAGCTCACCCCTCGGGACTAGCGGCAACGAGCAGTACTTC. This encodes CASSPLGTSGNEQYF.

The chain links TRBV7-3 to TRBJ2-2; D gene ambiguous. This CDR3 comprises 13 residues. V lost 2 bases and J lost 6, with 7 bases in between. Per germline, CDR1 SGHTA and CDR2 FQGTGA. Here the CDR3 reads CASSLSGPGELFF. CDR3 nucleotide sequence: TGTGCCAGCAGCTTATCCGGGCCCGGGGAGCTGTTTTTT.

V and J are TRBV18 and TRBJ2-2; D tentatively fits TRBD1 or TRBD2 (6 bases each). From germline, CDR1 is KGHSH and CDR2 LQKENI. The CDR3 consists of 13 residues. The ends were cut back, 6 bases at V and 9 bases at J, with 14 bases in the middle. CDR3 sequence reads: CASSREGGRELFF. CDR3 nucleotide sequence: TGTGCCAGCTCCCGCGAGGGGGGCCGGGAGCTGTTTTTT.

This clone was recorded once. This sequence joins TRBV19 and TRBJ1-2; 8 positions agree with TRBD1. The V gene's germline CDR1 is LNHDA and CDR2 SQIVND (reference sequence). V gave up 7 bases and J gave up 8 bases; unmatched junction bases: 6. CDR3 length equals 12 residues. The CDR3 nucleotides read TGTGCCAGTACCAGTGACAGGGGCGGCTACACCTTC. It is translated as CASTSDRGGYTF.